Below, 27 T cell receptor beta chains from the same sample are listed, as sequenced in a study of blood T cell repertoires in COVID-19. This table comes from immunoSEQ multiplex PCR, and its TCRdb copy is limited to in-frame clones, with some not included. The data contain under 200,000 clones, approximately 80% of them singletons. The sequencing sample was made of peripheral blood. These receptors all come from a human donor in a cohort sampled during active COVID-19.

The chain links TRBV3-1 (or the pseudogene TRBV3-2) to TRBJ1-2, with D possibly TRBD1 on 5 matching bases. Trimming removed 1 base from V and 6 bases from J, with 12 bases in between. Germline V gene sequence: CDR1 LGHDT, CDR2 YNNKEL (reference sequence). This CDR3 comprises 14 residues. This CDR3 is CASSQGQGSNGYTF. The CDR3 nucleotides are TGTGCCAGCAGCCAAGGGCAGGGTTCGAATGGCTACACCTTC.

The gene calls are TRBV4-2 and TRBJ2-7, with 7 bases identical to TRBD2. J gave up 2 bases and V 0 bases, and 7 bases lay outside the gene matches. Germline CDR1 and CDR2: LGHNA and YNFKEQ. The CDR3 covers 16 residues. CDR3 nucleotide sequence: TGTGCCAGCAGCCAAGATCTCGGGGGGACCGCCTACGAGCAGTACTTC. It encodes CASSQDLGGTAYEQYF.

The chain couples TRBV7-8 to TRBJ1-2, with a possible D match to TRBD1 (6 bases). Per the germline V gene, CDR1 is SGHVS and CDR2 is FQNEAQ. V was cut by 2 bases and J by 3 bases, with 10 bases left in between. The CDR3 length is 14 residues. The CDR3 DNA follows: TGTGCCAGCAGCTTACAGGGGATGGACTATGGCTACACCTTC. It yields the protein CASSLQGMDYGYTF.

The chain couples TRBV3-1 (or the pseudogene TRBV3-2) to TRBJ2-7; 7 bases are a match to TRBD1. Germline CDR1 is LGHDT and CDR2 is YNNKEL (reference sequence). With V trimmed by 2 bases and J by 4 bases, 8 bases remained unmatched. The CDR3 loop spans 15 amino acids. The CDR3 bases are TGTGCCAGCAGCCAACAACAGGGGTCCGGGTACGAGCAGTACTTC. It specifies CASSQQQGSGYEQYF.

This clone appeared a few times. The CDR3: CAITRDSLYEQYF. DNA for the CDR3: TGTGCCATCACACGGGACAGTTTATACGAGCAGTACTTC. The chain recombines TRBV6-5 with TRBJ2-7; 7 positions match TRBD1. Losses at the gene ends were 10 bases for V and 4 bases for J; bases not matched to a gene: 10. Germline CDR1 MNHEY, CDR2 SVGAGI. The CDR3 length is 13 residues.

This rearrangement joins TRBV7-9 to TRBJ1-5, with 8 bases fitting TRBD1. Germline V gene sequence: CDR1 SEHNR, CDR2 FQNEAQ (reference sequence). The V segment lost 5 bases and the J segment 6 bases; nucleotides outside the gene matches: 9. This CDR3 comprises 15 residues. In nucleotides, the CDR3 is TGTGCCAGCAGCAGCTCAGGGGGCCGGGTTCAGCCCCAGCATTTT. Protein product: CASSSSGGRVQPQHF.

The rearrangement joins TRBV3-1 (or the pseudogene TRBV3-2) to TRBJ2-1; 12 nucleotides align to TRBD2. The length of the CDR3 is 17 residues. Germline loops: CDR1 LGHDT, CDR2 YNNKEL (reference sequence). The ends lost 0 bases at V and 7 bases at J; junction bases unmatched: 7. The CDR3 sequence: CASSQEAGLAGGNEQFF. For the CDR3, the DNA is TGTGCCAGCAGCCAAGAAGCCGGGCTAGCGGGGGGGAATGAGCAGTTCTTC.

The chain couples TRBV5-8 to TRBJ2-4; no clear D. The CDR3 has 11 residues. The ends were cut back, 4 bases at V and 7 bases at J, with 6 bases in the middle. Germline CDR1 SGHTS, CDR2 YDEGEE. CDR3 bases: TGTGCCAGCAGCCCACTTAACATTCAGTACTTC. As protein: CASSPLNIQYF.

This chain links TRBV14 with TRBJ2-3; D perhaps matches TRBD1 (6 bases). V was trimmed by 0 bases and J by 0 bases, leaving 10 bases between them. The CDR3 runs 16 residues. Germline lookup yields CDR1 SGHDN and CDR2 FVKESK. The CDR3: CASSQEVDSSTDTQYF. The CDR3 DNA follows: TGTGCCAGCAGCCAAGAGGTGGACAGTAGCACAGATACGCAGTATTTT.

In the case of this clone: A junction boundary mismatches the germline segment, possibly from a read error. V and J are TRBV27 and TRBJ1-1; D not resolved. CDR3 size: 14 residues. Germline values: CDR1 MNHEY, CDR2 SMNVEV (reference sequence). Written as DNA, the CDR3 is TGTGCCACCAGTACGGGTAGCATGAACACTGAAGCTTTCTTT. This codes for CATSTGSMNTEAFF.

This clone has a single count. This chain links TRBV6-5 with TRBJ2-7; TRBD1 is a possible D gene (6 bases). Trimming took 4 bases from V and 4 from J, leaving 14 bases between them. CDR1 is MNHEY and CDR2 is SVGAGI in the germline V gene. CDR3 length: 14 amino acids. The CDR3 bases are TGTGCCAGCAGTTCCGGGACGAGGGGGTACGAGCAGTACTTC. Translating gives CASSSGTRGYEQYF.

For the CDR3, the DNA is TGTGCCAGCAGCTCCTCCGACGTCAGCAGGGGGGCAGATACGCAGTATTTT. Residues: CASSSSDVSRGADTQYF. This chain connects TRBV7-3 to TRBJ2-3; D perhaps matches TRBD1 (7 bases). The CDR3 contains 17 residues. Germline CDR1 SGHTA, CDR2 FQGTGA. Deletions cut 4 bases from V and 4 bases from J, with 21 bases between.

The V gene is TRBV28, the J gene TRBJ2-1; TRBD2 might be the D (6 bases). The germline gives CDR1 MDHEN, CDR2 SYDVKM. V was cut by 7 bases and J by 1 base, with 11 bases left in between. The length of the CDR3 is 14 residues. The CDR3 sequence: CASTTAGSYNEQFF. The CDR3 nucleotides are TGTGCCAGCACCACAGCGGGTTCCTACAATGAGCAGTTCTTC. Looking up the rest from reference TRBV28 and TRBJ2-1 gives the full variable domain: DVKVTQSSRYLVKRTGEKVFLECVQDMDHENMFWYRQDPGLGLRLIYFSYDVKMKEKGDIPEGYSVSREKKERFSLILESASTNQTSMYLCASTTAGSYNEQFFGPGTRLTVL.

The chain carries TRBV7-3 and TRBJ2-1, with TRBD2 matching 12 bases. With V trimmed by 9 bases and J by 10 bases, 1 base remained unmatched. The CDR3 contains 11 residues. Germline values: CDR1 SGHTA, CDR2 FQGTGA. The CDR3 is CASGTSGEQFF. The CDR3 DNA reads TGTGCCAGTGGGACTAGCGGGGAGCAGTTCTTC.

The rearrangement uses TRBV4-3 and TRBJ1-1; no definite D call. The V and J ends lost 0 bases and 1 base respectively, with 6 bases between them. This CDR3 region has 14 residues. Looked up from germline, CDR1 is LGHNA and CDR2 is YSLEER. In nucleotides, the CDR3 is TGCGCCAGCAGCCAAGATTGGCAGAACACTGAAGCTTTCTTT. Residues: CASSQDWQNTEAFF.

Comments on this clone: This specimen includes other DNA sequences encoding the same CDR3. The chain uses TRBV7-2 and TRBJ2-7; TRBD2 is a possible D gene (6 bases). The CDR3 extends over 13 amino acids. The germline V and J ends were trimmed by 1 base and 4 bases, with 8 bases remaining between them. CDR1 and CDR2 (germline): SGHTA, FQGNSA. The CDR3 sequence is CASSLDRGYEQYF. CDR3 coding DNA: TGTGCCAGCAGCTTAGATCGGGGGTACGAGCAGTACTTC.

The gene calls are TRBV6-5 and TRBJ2-7; 12 bases are shared with TRBD2. Trimming took 10 bases from V and 2 from J; bases not matched to a gene: 3. Germline CDR1 reads MNHEY; CDR2 reads SVGAGI. The CDR3 extends over 13 amino acids. The chain's CDR3 is CAILAGGAYEQYF. The DNA of the CDR3 is TGTGCCATCCTAGCGGGAGGGGCCTACGAGCAGTACTTC.

The chain employs TRBV5-1 and TRBJ2-1; a possible D gene is TRBD1 (5 bases). The V end lost 4 bases, the J end lost 10 bases, and 12 bases lay between the germline ends. Per the germline V gene, CDR1 is SGHRS and CDR2 is YFSETQ. The CDR3 is 12 residues long. CDR3 nucleotides: TGCGCCAGCAGCCTCCAGGGTAACGAGCAGTTCTTC. It is translated as CASSLQGNEQFF.

The gene calls are TRBV4-3 and TRBJ2-7; D remains unclear. The CDR3 is 14 residues long. The V end was cut by 1 base, the J end by 3 bases, with 10 bases between. Germline assignment: CDR1 LGHNA and CDR2 YSLEER. The CDR3 sequence is CASSQADRGYEQYF. The CDR3 DNA reads TGCGCCAGCAGCCAAGCGGATAGAGGCTACGAGCAGTACTTC.

V is TRBV7-2 and J is TRBJ2-7; 13 positions match TRBD2. This CDR3 has 15 amino acids. The germline CDR1 and CDR2 sequences are SGHTA and FQGNSA. The V and J ends lost 5 bases and 7 bases, in that order; junction bases with no gene match: 8. The CDR3 DNA follows: TGTGCCAGCAGCACGGGACTAGCGGGATTATTGGAGCAGTACTTC. Translated: CASSTGLAGLLEQYF.

This clone has only one observation. The V and J genes are TRBV5-1 and TRBJ2-5; 15 nucleotides agree with TRBD2. Germline CDR1 SGHRS, CDR2 YFSETQ. The CDR3 extends over 15 amino acids. V lost 3 bases and J lost 5; bases outside the gene matches: 2. CDR3 nucleotide sequence: TGCGCCAGCAGCTCTGGACTAGCGGGAGGGGAGACCCAGTACTTC. Amino acid sequence: CASSSGLAGGETQYF. The variable domain in full, with the rest retrieved from reference TRBV5-1 and TRBJ2-5, is KAGVTQTPRYLIKTRGQQVTLSCSPISGHRSVSWYQQTPGQGLQFLFEYFSETQRNKGNFPGRFSGRQFSNSRSEMNVSTLELGDSALYLCASSSGLAGGETQYFGPGTRLLVL.

V and J are TRBV6-2 or TRBV6-3 and TRBJ2-6, with TRBD1 matching 7 bases. With 0 bases clipped from V and 3 bases from J, the junction kept 5 bases outside the gene matches. CDR1 MNHEY and CDR2 SVGEGT come from the germline V gene. CDR3 size: 17 residues. CDR3: CASSYSAGGVGANVLTF. CDR3 in DNA: TGTGCCAGCAGTTACTCAGCAGGGGGAGTTGGGGCCAACGTCCTGACTTTC.

The CDR3 loop reads CASSRTSGSYNEQFF. In nucleotides, the CDR3 is TGTGCCAGCAGTCGGACTAGCGGGAGTTACAATGAGCAGTTCTTC. The chain employs TRBV3-1 (or the pseudogene TRBV3-2) and TRBJ2-1; 13 bases align to TRBD2. The CDR3 length is 15 residues. Germline loops: CDR1 LGHDT, CDR2 YNNKEL (reference sequence). After removal of 6 bases from V and 4 bases from J, the junction contained 3 bases not matched to a gene.

This sequence joins TRBV5-6 and TRBJ2-1; 12 bases are a match to TRBD2. The CDR3 runs 17 residues. Germline loops: CDR1 SGHDT, CDR2 YYEEEE. After removal of 2 bases from V and 0 bases from J, the junction contained 3 bases not matched to a gene. The CDR3 protein is CASSFGLAGSSYNEQFF. The CDR3 DNA reads TGTGCCAGCAGCTTTGGACTAGCGGGGAGCTCCTACAATGAGCAGTTCTTC.

The V gene is TRBV11-2, the J gene TRBJ2-7; 10 bases are a match to TRBD2. CDR1 and CDR2 (germline): SGHAT, FQNNGV. The CDR3 is 16 amino acids. With V trimmed by 7 bases and J by 2 bases, 11 bases remained unmatched. CDR3 in amino acids: CASTQAPLAGTYEQYF. CDR3 DNA sequence: TGTGCCAGCACCCAAGCCCCACTAGCGGGGACCTACGAGCAGTACTTC.

This clone was counted once. The gene calls are TRBV11-2 and TRBJ1-2; 9 positions agree with TRBD1. After removal of 2 bases from V and 4 bases from J, the junction contained 11 bases not matched to a gene. This CDR3 comprises 17 residues. Germline loops: CDR1 SGHAT, CDR2 FQNNGV. In DNA, the CDR3 is TGTGCCAGCAGCTTACTTTATGGACAGGGGCACCCCTATGGCTACACCTTC. It specifies CASSLLYGQGHPYGYTF.

The chain has TRBV24-1 and TRBJ1-5; 7 bases are shared with TRBD1. Germline trimming cut 3 bases from V and 0 bases from J; bases unmatched to any gene: 1. Per germline, CDR1 KGHDR and CDR2 SFDVKD. The CDR3 length is 15 residues. This chain's CDR3 is CATSDGDSSNQPQHF. The CDR3 DNA is TGTGCCACCAGTGATGGGGACAGTAGCAATCAGCCCCAGCATTTT.